The clone carrying this TCR beta chain was recorded once. The data are from a study of siplizumab effects on memory and regulatory T cells. Profiling relied on immunoSEQ multiplex PCR, and the TCRdb table lists in-frame clones only, not all of them. The sample lists tens of thousands of clones, 94% seen once, with roughly 0.29% in the top ten. V was pared by 4 bases and J by 2 bases, with 11 bases between. CDR3 size: 14 residues. The germline CDR1 and CDR2 sequences are MNHNS and SASEGT. The TCR sequence derives from a human donor in good health. This chain connects TRBV6-1 to TRBJ2-5; D gene uncertain. Input material: non-Treg CD4+ T cells sorted from blood. The CDR3 loop reads CASSGHGRQETQYF. CDR3 coding DNA: TGTGCCAGCAGTGGACACGGCAGACAAGAGACCCAGTACTTC.